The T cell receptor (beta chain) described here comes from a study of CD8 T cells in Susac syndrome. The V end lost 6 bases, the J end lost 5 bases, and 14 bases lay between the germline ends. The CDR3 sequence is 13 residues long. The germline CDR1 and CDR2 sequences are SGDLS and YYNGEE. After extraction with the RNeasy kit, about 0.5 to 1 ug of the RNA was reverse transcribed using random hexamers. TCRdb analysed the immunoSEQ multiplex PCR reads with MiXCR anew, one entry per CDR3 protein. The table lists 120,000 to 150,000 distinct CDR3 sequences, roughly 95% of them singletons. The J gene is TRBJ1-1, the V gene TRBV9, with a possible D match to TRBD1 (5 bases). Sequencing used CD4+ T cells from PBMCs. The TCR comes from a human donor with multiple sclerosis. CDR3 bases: TGTGCCAGCAAAGGTGAGGGGCGTACTGAAGCTTTCTTT. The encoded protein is CASKGEGRTEAFF.